One and the same sample provided the 30 T cell receptor beta chains below, sequenced in a study of shared clonotypes between healthy human individuals. TCRdb's table, derived via immunoSEQ multiplex PCR, lists solely in-frame clones and lacks some. The sample carries about 680,000 clones, under 80% recorded once. Source material: memory CD4+ T cells sorted from blood. Subset here: CD45RA-negative fraction. The receptor source for this set is a woman aged 25 to 39 in good health.

Comment on this clone: The sample contains more than one DNA sequence encoding this CDR3. The chain recombines TRBV5-1 with TRBJ1-5, with D possibly being TRBD1 (5 bases). The CDR3 has 14 residues. V lost 0 bases and J lost 4, with 8 bases in between. Germline lookup yields CDR1 SGHRS and CDR2 YFSETQ. CDR3 sequence reads: CASSLVGGNQPQHF. DNA for the CDR3: TGCGCCAGCAGCTTGGTGGGGGGGAATCAGCCCCAGCATTTT.

V usage is TRBV10-2 and J usage is TRBJ1-4; the D gene is possibly TRBD1 (5 bases). V gave up 8 bases and J gave up 7 bases, with 11 bases separating them. CDR1 and CDR2 (germline): WSHSY, SAAADI. CDR3 length: 12 amino acids. The CDR3 DNA sequence: TGCGCCAGCCTTCAGGGCCGTGAAAAACTGTTTTTT. Amino acid sequence: CASLQGREKLFF.

This clone is a singleton in its sample. The CDR3 region is CASGASGFYEQYF. The CDR3 nucleotides read TGTGCCAGCGGGGCGTCGGGATTTTACGAGCAGTACTTC. V and J are TRBV28 and TRBJ2-7, with D tentatively TRBD1 or TRBD2 (5 bases each). V dropped 8 bases and J dropped 4 bases, with 15 bases sitting between them. This CDR3 has 13 amino acids. The germline CDR1 and CDR2 sequences are MDHEN and SYDVKM.

This clone was recorded once. The chain has TRBV19 and TRBJ1-4; D gene unclear. V lost 7 bases and J lost 5, with 11 bases in between. The germline gives CDR1 LNHDA, CDR2 SQIVND (reference sequence). This CDR3 is built from 13 residues. The CDR3 nucleotides are TGTGCCAGTAACCGGGGAGGGAATGAAAAACTGTTTTTT. This gives the protein CASNRGGNEKLFF.

This clone was seen only once. The V call is TRBV5-6, the J call TRBJ2-7; TRBD1 matches at 9 bases. Germline assignment: CDR1 SGHDT and CDR2 YYEEEE. The CDR3 is 16 residues long. With 4 bases clipped from V and 4 bases from J, the junction kept 12 bases outside the gene matches. CDR3 sequence: CASSPRWTGAGYEQYF. As DNA, the CDR3 is TGTGCCAGCAGCCCGAGATGGACAGGGGCAGGATACGAGCAGTACTTC.

A single count supports this clone. The J gene is TRBJ1-1, the V gene TRBV28; a possible D gene is TRBD1 (5 bases). This CDR3 has 16 amino acids. V was shortened by 6 bases and J by 3 bases, with 20 bases between the two germline ends. Germline CDR1 reads MDHEN; CDR2 reads SYDVKM. CDR3 nucleotides: TGTGCCAGCAGCCTCACTGCGGGGCGCGGAGACACTGAAGCTTTCTTT. It codes for CASSLTAGRGDTEAFF.

The count of this clone is one. The rearrangement uses TRBV6-5 and TRBJ2-7; D is unclear. Germline CDR1 reads MNHEY; CDR2 reads SVGAGI. The CDR3 covers 14 residues. The V end lost 0 bases, the J end lost 4 bases, and 10 bases lay between the germline ends. The CDR3 DNA is TGTGCCAGCAGTTACTCAAGGGTACGGTACGAGCAGTACTTC. Its translation: CASSYSRVRYEQYF.

The chain couples TRBV6-5 to TRBJ2-2; D gene unclear. The length of the CDR3 is 14 residues. CDR1 and CDR2 (germline): MNHEY, SVGAGI. The V end lost 5 bases, the J end lost 7 bases, and 14 bases lay between the germline ends. CDR3 in DNA: TGTGCCAGCAGTATTTTTGGGGTAGACGGGGAGCTGTTTTTT. Its translation is CASSIFGVDGELFF.

The rearrangement links TRBV6-1 to TRBJ2-1, with a weak D call TRBD2 (6 bases). The germline gives CDR1 MNHNS, CDR2 SASEGT. CDR3 length: 15 residues. V was cut by 2 bases and J by 3 bases, with 11 bases left in between. For the CDR3, the DNA is TGTGCCAGCAGTGAATCCCAGCGGGTCTACAATGAGCAGTTCTTC. Encoded protein: CASSESQRVYNEQFF.

This clone is medium-sized. The identical CDR3 is also encoded by other nucleotide sequences in the sample. The chain has TRBV5-4 and TRBJ1-1; D gene unclear. The V and J ends lost 4 bases and 2 bases respectively, with 3 bases between them. There are 11 residues in the CDR3. Germline assignment: CDR1 SGHNT and CDR2 YYREEE (reference sequence). CDR3 coding DNA: TGTGCCAGCAGCCTTAACACTGAAGCTTTCTTT. This gives the protein CASSLNTEAFF.

The CDR3 sequence: CASSPQVWGMSTEAFF. CDR3 nucleotide sequence: TGTGCCAGCAGTCCCCAGGTATGGGGGATGAGCACTGAAGCTTTCTTT. The chain joins TRBV27 to TRBJ1-1, with D perhaps TRBD1 (5 bases). The CDR3 is 16 residues long. From germline, CDR1 is MNHEY and CDR2 SMNVEV (reference sequence). V lost 5 bases and J lost 4, with 20 bases in between.

The J gene is TRBJ1-3, the V gene TRBV21-1. TRBV21-1 is deemed a pseudogene. The CDR3 covers 17 residues. CDR3 sequence: CASSKGARGAGGNTIYF. As DNA, the CDR3 is TGTGCCAGCAGCAAAGGAGCTCGGGGTGCCGGTGGAAACACCATATATTTT.

This chain's CDR3 is CATSTASNTGELFF. CDR3 coding DNA: TGCGCCACCAGTACGGCTTCGAACACCGGGGAGCTGTTTTTT. The rearrangement uses TRBV5-1 and TRBJ2-2; D is ambiguous. Germline CDR1 is SGHRS and CDR2 is YFSETQ. This CDR3 spans 14 amino acids. The V and J ends lost 9 bases and 0 bases respectively, with 12 bases between them.

The rearrangement links TRBV7-3 to TRBJ2-1; 11 bases are shared with TRBD2. Per the germline V gene, CDR1 is SGHTA and CDR2 is FQGTGA. V gave up 6 bases and J gave up 5 bases; unmatched junction bases: 3. The CDR3 has 14 residues. The CDR3 nucleotides are TGTGCCAGCAGTACTAGCGGGAGCAACAATGAGCAGTTCTTC. Its translation: CASSTSGSNNEQFF.

The chain recombines TRBV7-2 with TRBJ2-3, with 8 bases that match TRBD2. V lost 1 base, J lost 5 bases, and 8 bases stayed unmatched. The CDR3 is 16 amino acids. CDR1 is SGHTA and CDR2 is FQGNSA in the germline V gene. In DNA form, the CDR3 reads TGTGCCAGCAGCTTAGGTCCGGGAGGGCCCGGAGATACGCAGTATTTT. Translated: CASSLGPGGPGDTQYF.

CDR3: CSAYPQGAEAFF. For the CDR3, the DNA is TGCAGCGCTTACCCACAGGGGGCTGAAGCTTTCTTT. The chain recombines TRBV29-1 with TRBJ1-1, with 8 bases fitting TRBD1. Germline CDR1 and CDR2: SQVTM and ANQGSEA. CDR3 length: 12 amino acids. J was trimmed by 6 bases and V by 7 bases; bases with no gene match: 7.

The chain's CDR3 is CASSPRGLQGYGQETQYF. The DNA of the CDR3 is TGTGCCAGCTCACCACGGGGTTTACAGGGTTACGGCCAAGAGACCCAGTACTTC. The J gene is TRBJ2-5, the V gene TRBV18; maybe TRBD1 (6 bases). V lost 1 base, J lost 1 base, and 19 bases lay in between. Per the germline V gene, CDR1 is KGHSH and CDR2 is LQKENI. This CDR3 region has 18 residues.

The chain uses TRBV7-9 and TRBJ2-1; the D is unclear. Trimming removed 4 bases at V and 8 bases at J, with 9 bases between. From germline, CDR1 is SEHNR and CDR2 FQNEAQ (reference sequence). This CDR3 is built from 12 residues. The CDR3 coding sequence is TGTGCCAGCAGCTCCCGAGACGATGAGCAGTTCTTC. Translation: CASSSRDDEQFF.

The gene calls are TRBV10-3 and TRBJ1-2, with D perhaps matching TRBD1 (6 bases). This CDR3 contains 13 residues. The V end lost 8 bases, the J end lost 1 base, and 11 bases lay between the germline ends. The germline CDR1 and CDR2 sequences are ENHRY and SYGVKD. The CDR3 sequence: CAIGRDNNYGYTF. CDR3 DNA: TGTGCCATCGGCCGGGACAATAACTATGGCTACACCTTC.

With regard to this clone: This sample also contains other DNA sequences that code for the same CDR3. This chain links TRBV28 with TRBJ2-7; D uncertain. Germline values: CDR1 MDHEN, CDR2 SYDVKM. Trimming left V 1 base short and J 4 bases short, with 8 bases between. This CDR3 spans 13 amino acids. In DNA, the CDR3 is TGTGCCAGCAGTTTATTAGGACCGTACGAGCAGTACTTC. Protein sequence: CASSLLGPYEQYF.

On this clone itself: This sample includes further DNA sequences coding for the same CDR3. The V and J genes are TRBV29-1 and TRBJ2-5; D not resolved. V lost 3 bases and J 5 bases, leaving 10 bases between the germline ends. CDR3 length: 12 amino acids. Germline V gene sequence: CDR1 SQVTM, CDR2 ANQGSEA. CDR3 amino acids: CSVDSGRETQYF. The CDR3 coding sequence is TGCAGCGTTGATTCTGGTAGGGAGACCCAGTACTTC.

This clone was recorded once. As DNA, the CDR3 is TGTGCCAGCAGTTTGCCAGGGGGGGCAGATACGCAGTATTTT. Its translation: CASSLPGGADTQYF. The rearrangement uses TRBV28 and TRBJ2-3; D possibly uses TRBD1 or TRBD2 (7 bases each). This CDR3 region has 14 residues. Deletions cut 3 bases from V and 4 bases from J, with 11 bases between. Germline assignment: CDR1 MDHEN and CDR2 SYDVKM.

This clone appeared once. V and J are TRBV28 and TRBJ2-5; D uncertain. Germline CDR1 is MDHEN and CDR2 is SYDVKM. There are 17 residues in the CDR3. The V gene lost 6 bases and the J gene lost 2 bases, with 22 bases spanning the gap. CDR3 loop: CASSSTATTLRQETQYF. CDR3 nucleotides: TGTGCCAGCAGCTCAACGGCAACTACATTGAGGCAAGAGACCCAGTACTTC.

This rearrangement joins TRBV6-1 to TRBJ1-3; D remains ambiguous. Germline assignment: CDR1 MNHNS and CDR2 SASEGT. Trimming cost V 10 bases and J 2 bases, with 15 bases left between them. The CDR3 consists of 14 residues. Here the CDR3 DNA reads TGTGCCACCATGAACGGATTTACTGGAAACACCATATATTTT. Protein sequence: CATMNGFTGNTIYF.

V and J are TRBV28 and TRBJ2-7; D is ambiguous. CDR1 is MDHEN, CDR2 SYDVKM, per germline. The V gene lost 3 bases and the J gene lost 0 bases, with 18 bases spanning the gap. CDR3 length: 17 amino acids. The CDR3 loop is CASSFLVSLNPSYEQYF. Written as DNA, the CDR3 is TGTGCCAGCAGTTTCCTAGTATCGTTAAACCCCTCCTACGAGCAGTACTTC.

This clone has just one count. The sample holds other DNA sequences that translate to the same CDR3. The chain carries TRBV2 and TRBJ1-4, with D unclear. V dropped 2 bases and J dropped 0 bases, with 10 bases sitting between them. The CDR3 spans 16 residues. Looked up from germline, CDR1 is SNHLY and CDR2 is FYNNEI. The CDR3 spells CASSEYGFATNEKLFF. As DNA, the CDR3 is TGTGCCAGCAGTGAATACGGGTTCGCAACTAATGAAAAACTGTTTTTT.

This chain connects TRBV5-1 to TRBJ2-1, with a weak D call TRBD2 (5 bases). Per germline, CDR1 SGHRS and CDR2 YFSETQ. With 2 bases removed from V and 7 bases from J, the gap between germline ends came to 10 bases. CDR3 length: 13 residues. In nucleotides, the CDR3 is TGCGCCAGCAGCTTAACCGGGGAAAATGAGCAGTTCTTC. Its translation: CASSLTGENEQFF.

Points on this clone: This specimen includes other DNA sequences encoding the same CDR3. The genes are TRBV7-2 and TRBJ1-4; TRBD1 aligns across 10 bases. Germline V gives CDR1 SGHTA, CDR2 FQGNSA. This CDR3 has 13 amino acids. V lost 4 bases, J lost 8 bases, and 1 base stayed unmatched. The CDR3 sequence: CASSSDRGEKLFF. CDR3 coding DNA: TGTGCCAGCAGCTCGGACAGGGGGGAAAAACTGTTTTTT.

Regarding this clone: The same CDR3 arises from other DNA sequences in this sample as well. The V gene is TRBV5-1, the J gene TRBJ2-2; D is unclear. CDR1 and CDR2 (germline): SGHRS, YFSETQ. The V end lost 2 bases, the J end lost 2 bases, and 10 bases lay between the germline ends. The CDR3 covers 15 residues. The CDR3 loop reads CASSLQQSNTGELFF. In nucleotides, the CDR3 is TGCGCCAGCAGCTTACAACAGAGCAACACCGGGGAGCTGTTTTTT.

The rearrangement links TRBV5-4 to TRBJ2-1, with no clear D. Germline loops: CDR1 SGHNT, CDR2 YYREEE (reference sequence). The CDR3 covers 15 residues. V was clipped by 4 bases and J by 0 bases, with 11 bases between them. The CDR3 sequence: CASSGGTGSYNEQFF. The CDR3 DNA sequence: TGTGCCAGCAGCGGCGGTACGGGCTCCTACAATGAGCAGTTCTTC.